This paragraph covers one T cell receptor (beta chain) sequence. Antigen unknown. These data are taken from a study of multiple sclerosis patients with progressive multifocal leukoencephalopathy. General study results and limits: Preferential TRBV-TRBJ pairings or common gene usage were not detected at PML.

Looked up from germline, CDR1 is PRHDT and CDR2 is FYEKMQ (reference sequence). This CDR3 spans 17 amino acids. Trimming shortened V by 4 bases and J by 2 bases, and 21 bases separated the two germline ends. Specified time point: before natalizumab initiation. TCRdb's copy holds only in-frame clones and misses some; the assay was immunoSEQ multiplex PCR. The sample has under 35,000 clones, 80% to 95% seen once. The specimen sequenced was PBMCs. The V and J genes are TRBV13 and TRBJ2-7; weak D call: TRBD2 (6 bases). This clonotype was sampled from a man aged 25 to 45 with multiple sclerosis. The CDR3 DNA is TGTGCCAGCAGCTGGTCCCTGAGCGGGTCAGGCACCTACGAGCAGTACTTC. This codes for CASSWSLSGSGTYEQYF.